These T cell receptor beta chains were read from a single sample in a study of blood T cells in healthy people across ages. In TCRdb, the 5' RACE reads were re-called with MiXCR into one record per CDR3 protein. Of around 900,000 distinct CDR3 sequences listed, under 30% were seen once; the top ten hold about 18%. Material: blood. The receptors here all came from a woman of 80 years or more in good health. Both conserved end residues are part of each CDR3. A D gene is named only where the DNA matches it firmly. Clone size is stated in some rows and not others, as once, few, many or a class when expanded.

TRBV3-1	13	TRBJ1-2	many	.	CASTVGGNYGYTF	TGTGCCAGCACCGTAGGGGGTAACTATGGCTACACCTTC
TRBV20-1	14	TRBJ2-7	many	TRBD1	CSASVPTGGYEQYF	TGCAGTGCTAGCGTGCCGACAGGGGGCTACGAGCAGTACTTC
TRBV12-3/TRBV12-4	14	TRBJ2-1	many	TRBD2	CASRFSGGGDEQFF	TGTGCCAGCAGGTTTAGCGGGGGGGGGGATGAGCAGTTCTTC
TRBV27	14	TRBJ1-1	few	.	CASSFLSGNTEAFF	TGTGCCAGCAGTTTTTTATCTGGGAACACTGAAGCTTTCTTT
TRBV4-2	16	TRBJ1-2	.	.	CASSQDSQGNNNGYTF	TGTGCCAGCAGCCAAGATTCACAGGGAAATAACAATGGCTACACCTTC
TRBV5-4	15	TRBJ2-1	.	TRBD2	CASSPRDSGGDEQFF	TGTGCCAGCAGCCCCCGGGATAGCGGGGGGGATGAGCAGTTCTTC
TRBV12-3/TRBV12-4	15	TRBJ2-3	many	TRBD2	CASSFRRGDTDTQYF	TGTGCCAGCAGTTTTCGGCGGGGGGACACAGATACGCAGTATTTT
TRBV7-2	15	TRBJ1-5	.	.	CACSPWRTSNQPQHF	TGTGCCTGCAGCCCATGGCGGACCAGCAATCAGCCCCAGCATTTT
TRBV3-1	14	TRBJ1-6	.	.	CASSQSTGFSPLHF	TGTGCCAGCAGCCAAAGTACAGGGTTTTCACCCCTCCACTTT
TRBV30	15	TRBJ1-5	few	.	CAWSVGTLRNQPQHF	TGTGCCTGGAGTGTAGGGACACTACGCAATCAGCCCCAGCATTTT
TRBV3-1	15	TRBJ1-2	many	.	CASSRGAGNNYGYTF	TGTGCCAGCAGTAGGGGGGCAGGGAATAACTATGGCTACACCTTC
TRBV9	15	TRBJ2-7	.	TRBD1	CASSLDGTGAYEQYF	TGTGCCAGCAGCCTGGACGGGACAGGCGCCTACGAGCAGTACTTC
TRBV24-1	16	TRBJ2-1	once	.	CATSDPQGSIYNEQFF	TGTGCCACCAGTGACCCCCAGGGCTCAATCTACAATGAGCAGTTCTTC
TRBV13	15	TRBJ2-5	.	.	CASSQDRLPQETQYF	TGTGCCAGCAGCCAAGACAGACTACCACAAGAGACCCAGTACTTC
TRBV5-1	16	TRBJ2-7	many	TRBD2	CASSLVGRDSMHEQYF	TGCGCCAGCAGCTTGGTGGGGAGGGACTCTATGCACGAGCAGTACTTC
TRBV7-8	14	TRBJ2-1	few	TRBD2	CASSLARAGNEQFF	TGTGCCAGCAGCTTAGCGCGAGCGGGAAATGAGCAGTTCTTC
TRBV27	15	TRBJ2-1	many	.	CASSSTRGGHNEQFF	TGTGCCAGCAGTTCGACACGCGGGGGCCACAATGAGCAGTTCTTC
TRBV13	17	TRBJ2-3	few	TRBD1	CASSFIIQGARTDTQYF	TGTGCCAGCAGCTTTATCATACAGGGGGCGCGGACAGATACGCAGTATTTT
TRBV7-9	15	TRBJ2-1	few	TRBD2	CASSLGWGGGREQFF	TGTGCCAGCAGCTTAGGATGGGGGGGGGGTAGAGAGCAGTTCTTC
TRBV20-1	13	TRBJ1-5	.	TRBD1	CSARGQGVQPQHF	TGCAGTGCTAGGGGACAGGGGGTGCAGCCCCAGCATTTT
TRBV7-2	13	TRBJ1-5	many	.	CASSPRVGQPQHF	TGTGCCAGCAGCCCCAGGGTGGGTCAGCCCCAGCATTTT
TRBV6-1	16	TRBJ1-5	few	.	CASSENGALGNQPQHF	TGTGCCAGCAGTGAAAATGGGGCTCTGGGCAATCAGCCCCAGCATTTT
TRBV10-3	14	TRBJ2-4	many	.	CAISAWRGQNIQYF	TGTGCCATCAGTGCCTGGCGGGGCCAAAACATTCAGTACTTC
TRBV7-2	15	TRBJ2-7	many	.	CASRFQAVPSYEQYF	TGTGCCAGCAGGTTCCAAGCGGTACCCTCCTACGAGCAGTACTTC
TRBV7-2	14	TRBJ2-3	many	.	CATSRDARTDTQYF	TGTGCCACCTCGCGGGACGCCAGAACAGATACGCAGTATTTT
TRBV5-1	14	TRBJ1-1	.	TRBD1	CASRGDSMNTEAFF	TGCGCCAGCAGGGGGGACAGCATGAACACTGAAGCTTTCTTT
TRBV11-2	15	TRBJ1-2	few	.	CASSKSGRLNYGYTF	TGTGCCAGTAGCAAGTCCGGCCGCCTGAACTATGGCTACACCTTC
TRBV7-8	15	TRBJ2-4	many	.	CASSLNRLAKNIQYF	TGTGCCAGCAGCTTAAACCGTTTAGCCAAAAACATTCAGTACTTC
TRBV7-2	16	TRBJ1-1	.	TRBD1	CASSLAGTGWDTEAFF	TGTGCCAGCAGCTTAGCCGGGACAGGGTGGGACACTGAAGCTTTCTTT
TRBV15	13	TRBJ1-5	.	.	CATSREKGQPQHF	TGTGCCACCAGCAGAGAAAAGGGACAGCCCCAGCATTTT
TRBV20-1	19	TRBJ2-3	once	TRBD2	CSVRDRATSGGAGTDTQYF	TGCAGTGTTAGAGATCGGGCGACTAGCGGGGGGGCGGGCACAGATACGCAGTATTTT
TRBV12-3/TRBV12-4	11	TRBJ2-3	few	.	CASSSADTRYF	TGTGCCAGCAGTTCAGCGGATACGCGGTATTTT
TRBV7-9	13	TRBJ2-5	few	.	CASSFYGGETQYF	TGTGCCAGCAGCTTTTATGGAGGAGAGACCCAGTACTTC
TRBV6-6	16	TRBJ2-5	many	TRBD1	CASRPQGAGLGETQYF	TGTGCCAGCAGACCACAGGGGGCCGGGTTGGGAGAGACCCAGTACTTC
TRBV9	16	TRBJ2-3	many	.	CASSVASGSLTDTQYF	TGTGCCAGCAGCGTAGCGAGCGGCTCCCTCACAGATACGCAGTATTTT
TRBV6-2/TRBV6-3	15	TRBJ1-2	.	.	CACRPARTGRYGYTF	TGTGCCTGCAGACCGGCCCGGACGGGACGCTATGGCTACACCTTC